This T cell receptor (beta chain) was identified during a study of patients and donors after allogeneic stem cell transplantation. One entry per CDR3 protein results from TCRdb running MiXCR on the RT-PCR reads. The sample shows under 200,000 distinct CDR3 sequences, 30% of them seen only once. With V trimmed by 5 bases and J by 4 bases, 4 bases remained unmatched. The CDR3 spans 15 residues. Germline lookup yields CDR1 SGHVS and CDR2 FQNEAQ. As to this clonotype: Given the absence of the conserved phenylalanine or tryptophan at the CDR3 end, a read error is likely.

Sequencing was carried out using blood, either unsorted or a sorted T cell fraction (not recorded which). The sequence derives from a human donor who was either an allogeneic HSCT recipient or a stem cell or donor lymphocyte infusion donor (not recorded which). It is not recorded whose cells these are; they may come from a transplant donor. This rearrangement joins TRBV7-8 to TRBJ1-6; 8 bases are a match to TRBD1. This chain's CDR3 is CASSPGQEYNSPLHL. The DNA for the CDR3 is TGTGCCAGCAGCCCGGGACAGGAGTATAATTCACCCCTCCACTTG.